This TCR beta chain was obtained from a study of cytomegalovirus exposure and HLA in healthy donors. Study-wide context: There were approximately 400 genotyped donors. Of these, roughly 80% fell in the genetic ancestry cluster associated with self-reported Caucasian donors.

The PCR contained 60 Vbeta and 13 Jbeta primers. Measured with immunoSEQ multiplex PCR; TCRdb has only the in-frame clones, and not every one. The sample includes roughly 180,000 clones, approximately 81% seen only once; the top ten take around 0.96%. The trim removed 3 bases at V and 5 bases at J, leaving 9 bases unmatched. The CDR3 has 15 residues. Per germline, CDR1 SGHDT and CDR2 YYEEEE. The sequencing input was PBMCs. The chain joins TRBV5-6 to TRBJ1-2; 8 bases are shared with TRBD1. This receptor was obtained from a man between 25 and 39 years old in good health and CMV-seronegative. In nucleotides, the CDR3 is TGTGCCAGCAGCTCGGTCCTGACAGGGGAGTATGGCTACACCTTC. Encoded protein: CASSSVLTGEYGYTF.